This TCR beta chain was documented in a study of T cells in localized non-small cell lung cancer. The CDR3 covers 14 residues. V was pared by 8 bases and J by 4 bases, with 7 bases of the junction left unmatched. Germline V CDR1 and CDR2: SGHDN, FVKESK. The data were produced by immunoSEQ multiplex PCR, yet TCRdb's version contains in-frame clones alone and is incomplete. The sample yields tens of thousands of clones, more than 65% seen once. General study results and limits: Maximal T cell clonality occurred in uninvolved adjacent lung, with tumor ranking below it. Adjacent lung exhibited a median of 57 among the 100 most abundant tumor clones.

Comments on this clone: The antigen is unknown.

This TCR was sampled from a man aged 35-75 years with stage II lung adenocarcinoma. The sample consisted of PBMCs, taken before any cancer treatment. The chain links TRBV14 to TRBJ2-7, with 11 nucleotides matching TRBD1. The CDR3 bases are TGTGCCAGCGGGACAGGGGGTTCTTTGTACGAGCAGTACTTC. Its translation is CASGTGGSLYEQYF.